A single sample gave rise to the 9 T cell receptor beta chains below, sequenced in a study of T-cell reconstitution after alpha-beta-depleted transplantation in children. TCRbeta library construction was performed incorporating unique molecular identifiers. MiXCR, applied by TCRdb to the PCR reads, yields one record per CDR3 protein. The sample lists some 220,000 distinct CDR3 sequences; about 11% were seen once. The sample consisted of PBMCs, taken before TCRalphabeta/CD19-depleted stem cell transplant. Receptor source: a child less than two years old with acute myeloid leukemia, due to receive a stem cell transplant.

Points on this clonotype: This may come from a read error, since a much larger clone is one base off. This chain connects TRBV7-2 to TRBJ1-3, with D unresolved. The germline V gene encodes CDR1 SGHTA and CDR2 FQGNSA. V lost 3 bases, J lost 0 bases, and 9 bases lay in between. CDR3 length: 15 residues. The CDR3 is CASSFRPDSGNTIYF. As DNA, the CDR3 is TGTGCCAGCAGCTTCAGACCGGACTCTGGAAACACCATATATTTT.

This clonotype showed up many times. The chain is built from TRBV12-3 or TRBV12-4 and TRBJ1-1; D might be TRBD1 (5 bases). This CDR3 has 14 amino acids. Trimming stripped 6 bases from V and 0 bases from J, with 11 bases between. The chain's CDR3 is CASREGRMNTEAFF. In DNA form, the CDR3 reads TGTGCCAGCAGGGAGGGACGGATGAACACTGAAGCTTTCTTT.

There are many counts of this clonotype. The V call is TRBV12-3 or TRBV12-4, the J call TRBJ2-3; perhaps D is TRBD1 or TRBD2 (5 bases each). The V end was cut by 4 bases, the J end by 2 bases, with 13 bases between. CDR3 size: 15 residues. This CDR3 is CASSSGTFSTDTQYF. The CDR3 DNA reads as TGTGCCAGCAGTTCCGGGACCTTTTCCACAGATACGCAGTATTTT.

In its sample, this clonotype was seen many times. The chain combines TRBV11-3 with TRBJ2-1; D uncertain. The V and J ends lost 1 base and 12 bases respectively, with 16 bases between them. Germline-derived CDR1 and CDR2 are SGHNT and YENEEA. The CDR3 has 14 amino acids. This chain's CDR3 is CASSLGGSLRWQFF. For the CDR3, the DNA is TGTGCCAGCAGCTTAGGGGGTTCGCTACGGTGGCAGTTCTTC. The full variable domain, rest sourced from reference TRBV11-3 and TRBJ2-1, is EAGVVQSPRYKIIEKKQPVAFWCNPISGHNTLYWYLQNLGQGPELLIRYENEEAVDDSQLPKDRFSAERLKGVDSTLKIQPAELGDSAVYLCASSLGGSLRWQFFGPGTRLTVL.

This clonotype was seen many times. The genes are TRBV24-1 and TRBJ2-5; D uncertain. Trimming took 1 base from V and 4 from J, leaving 6 bases between them. Germline V gene sequence: CDR1 KGHDR, CDR2 SFDVKD. The CDR3 has 13 residues. The CDR3 reads CATSDFYSETQYF. CDR3 in DNA: TGTGCCACCAGTGATTTTTACTCAGAGACCCAGTACTTC.

This clonotype has at least ten counts. The chain links TRBV5-1 to TRBJ1-2; possible D gene TRBD1, 6 bases. Germline CDR1 and CDR2: SGHRS and YFSETQ. V shed 5 bases and J shed 4 bases, with 12 bases lying between them. This CDR3 has 13 residues. This CDR3 reads CASRIDRTYGYTF. In nucleotides, the CDR3 is TGCGCCAGCAGAATTGACAGGACCTATGGCTACACCTTC.

This clonotype has ten or more counts. At one boundary the junction diverges from the germline segment, which might be a read error. This chain uses TRBV28 with TRBJ1-5, with D unclear. Germline lookup yields CDR1 MDHEN and CDR2 SYDVKM. CDR3 length equals 14 residues. CDR3 sequence: CASSLSGPLAPQHF. The CDR3 nucleotides are TGTGCCAGCAGCTTATCCGGGCCTCTGGCGCCCCAGCATTTT. The whole variable domain, filled in from reference TRBV28 and TRBJ1-5, reads DVKVTQSSRYLVKRTGEKVFLECVQDMDHENMFWYRQDPGLGLRLIYFSYDVKMKEKGDIPEGYSVSREKKERFSLILESASTNQTSMYLCASSLSGPLAPQHFGDGTRLSIL.

Note on this clonotype: A clone one base away is much larger, so this may be a read error. The chain combines TRBV24-1 with TRBJ2-1; 12 nucleotides align to TRBD2. The germline V gene has CDR1 KGHDR and CDR2 SFDVKD. This CDR3 has 19 residues. CDR3 bases: TGTGTCACCAGTGACCCCTCGACTAGCGGGAGTTCAAGGTACAATGAGCAGTTCTTC. Translating it yields CVTSDPSTSGSSRYNEQFF.

The chain joins TRBV20-1 to TRBJ2-5; 9 nucleotides agree with TRBD2. The germline V gene has CDR1 DFQATT and CDR2 SNEGSKA (reference sequence). This CDR3 contains 16 residues. Trimming at V came to 0 bases and at J to 4 bases, leaving 9 bases not matched to a gene. This CDR3 reads CSARDWVSGRRETQYF. CDR3 bases: TGCAGTGCTAGAGATTGGGTGAGCGGGAGGAGAGAGACCCAGTACTTC.